The 5 T cell receptor beta chains in this list originate from one sample, sequenced in a study of blood T cell repertoires in COVID-19. Clones were read by immunoSEQ multiplex PCR, and TCRdb kept only the in-frame ones, dropping some. The table has over 120,000 clones, roughly 79% seen once. Specimen: peripheral blood. Every receptor here comes from a woman aged 55-75 years with acute or convalescent COVID-19.

This chain links TRBV29-1 with TRBJ2-7, with 9 nucleotides matching TRBD1. The length of the CDR3 is 14 residues. Losses at the gene ends were 4 bases for V and 2 bases for J; bases not matched to a gene: 6. Germline values: CDR1 SQVTM, CDR2 ANQGSEA. CDR3 residues: CSVAAGTGPYEQYF. The DNA of the CDR3 is TGCAGCGTTGCCGCGGGGACAGGGCCCTACGAGCAGTACTTC.

This clone came up a few times. This sequence joins TRBV11-2 and TRBJ2-1; 12 positions match TRBD2. In germline, CDR1 is SGHAT, CDR2 FQNNGV. The CDR3 is made up of 16 amino acids. J lost 4 bases, V lost 6 bases, and 7 bases had no gene match. The CDR3 loop reads CASRPGTSGPYNEQFF. In nucleotides, the CDR3 is TGTGCCAGCAGGCCCGGGACTAGCGGGCCTTACAATGAGCAGTTCTTC.

The chain carries TRBV6-5 and TRBJ1-1, with D possibly matching TRBD1 (6 bases). Germline CDR1 is MNHEY and CDR2 is SVGAGI. V was cut by 0 bases and J by 2 bases, with 10 bases left in between. This CDR3 has 15 amino acids. The CDR3 region is CASSYSYGTNTEAFF. For the CDR3, the DNA is TGTGCCAGCAGTTACTCGTACGGGACAAACACTGAAGCTTTCTTT.

This sequence joins TRBV5-6 and TRBJ1-1; no clear D. The CDR3 spans 13 residues. Germline values: CDR1 SGHDT, CDR2 YYEEEE. V dropped 6 bases and J dropped 7 bases, with 16 bases sitting between them. The DNA for the CDR3 is TGTGCCAGCAACCTCAGAGGATTTGGTGAAGCTTTCTTT. This gives the protein CASNLRGFGEAFF. The variable domain in full, completed from reference TRBV5-6 and TRBJ1-1, reads DAGVTQSPTHLIKTRGQQVTLRCSPKSGHDTVSWYQQALGQGPQFIFQYYEEEERQRGNFPDRFSGHQFPNYSSELNVNALLLGDSALYLCASNLRGFGEAFFGQGTRLTVV.

The chain is built from TRBV14 and TRBJ1-2, with a possible D match to TRBD1 (6 bases). Germline CDR1 SGHDN, CDR2 FVKESK. This CDR3 has 17 amino acids. Trimming shortened V by 3 bases and J by 4 bases, and 21 bases separated the two germline ends. The CDR3: CASSQLGQTHLAYGYTF. Written as DNA, the CDR3 is TGTGCCAGCAGCCAGCTAGGACAGACCCATCTCGCCTATGGCTACACCTTC.